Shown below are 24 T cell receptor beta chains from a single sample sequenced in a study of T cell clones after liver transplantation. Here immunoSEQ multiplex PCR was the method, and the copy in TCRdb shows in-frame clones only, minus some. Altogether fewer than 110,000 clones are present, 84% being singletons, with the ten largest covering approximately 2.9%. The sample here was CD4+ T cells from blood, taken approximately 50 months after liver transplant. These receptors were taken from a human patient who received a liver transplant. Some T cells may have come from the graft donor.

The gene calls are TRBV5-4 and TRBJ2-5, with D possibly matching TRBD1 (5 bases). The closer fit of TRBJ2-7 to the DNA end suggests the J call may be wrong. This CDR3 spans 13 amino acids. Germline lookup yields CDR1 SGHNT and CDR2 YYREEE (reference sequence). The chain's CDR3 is CASKADTTYEQYF. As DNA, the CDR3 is TGTGCCAGCAAGGCGGACACTACCTACGAGCAGTACTTC.

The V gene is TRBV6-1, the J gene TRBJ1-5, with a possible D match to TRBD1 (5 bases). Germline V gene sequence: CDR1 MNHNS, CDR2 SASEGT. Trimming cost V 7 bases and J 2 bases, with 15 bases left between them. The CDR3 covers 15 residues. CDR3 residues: CASNREGRGNQPQHF. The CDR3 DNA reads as TGTGCCAGCAACCGGGAGGGCAGGGGCAATCAGCCCCAGCATTTT.

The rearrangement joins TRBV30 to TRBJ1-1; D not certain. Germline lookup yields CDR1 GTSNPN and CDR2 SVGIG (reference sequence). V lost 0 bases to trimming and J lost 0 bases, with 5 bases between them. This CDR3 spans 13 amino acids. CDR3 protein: CAWSVKVNTEAFF. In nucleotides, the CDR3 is TGTGCCTGGAGTGTAAAAGTGAACACTGAAGCTTTCTTT.

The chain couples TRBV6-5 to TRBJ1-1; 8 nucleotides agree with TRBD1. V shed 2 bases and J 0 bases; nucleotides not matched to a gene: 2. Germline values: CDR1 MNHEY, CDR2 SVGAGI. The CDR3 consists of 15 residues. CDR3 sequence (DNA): TGTGCCAGCAGTTACGGGGACAGGATGAACACTGAAGCTTTCTTT. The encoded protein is CASSYGDRMNTEAFF.

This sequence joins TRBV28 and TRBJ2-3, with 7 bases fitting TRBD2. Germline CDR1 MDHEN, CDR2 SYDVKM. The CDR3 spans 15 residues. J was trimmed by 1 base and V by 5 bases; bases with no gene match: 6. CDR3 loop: CASSTRLAGTDTQYF. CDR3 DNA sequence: TGTGCCAGCAGTACTCGACTAGCTGGCACAGATACGCAGTATTTT.

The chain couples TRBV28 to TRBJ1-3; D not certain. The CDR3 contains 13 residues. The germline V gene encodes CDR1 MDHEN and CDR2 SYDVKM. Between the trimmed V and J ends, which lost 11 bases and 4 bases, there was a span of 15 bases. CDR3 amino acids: CACDSGSGNTIYF. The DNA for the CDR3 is TGTGCCTGTGACTCCGGGAGCGGAAACACCATATATTTT.

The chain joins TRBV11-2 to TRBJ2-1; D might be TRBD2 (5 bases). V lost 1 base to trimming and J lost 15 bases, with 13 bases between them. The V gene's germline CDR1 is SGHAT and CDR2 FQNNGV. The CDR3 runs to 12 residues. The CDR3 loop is CASSLVDLGLFF. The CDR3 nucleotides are TGTGCCAGCAGCTTAGTGGACTTAGGGTTGTTCTTC.

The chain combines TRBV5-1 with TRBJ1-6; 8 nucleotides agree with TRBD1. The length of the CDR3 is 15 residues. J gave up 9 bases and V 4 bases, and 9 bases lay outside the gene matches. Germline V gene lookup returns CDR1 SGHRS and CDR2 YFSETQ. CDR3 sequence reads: CASSPSGQDFSPLHF. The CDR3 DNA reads TGCGCCAGCAGCCCTTCGGGACAGGACTTTTCACCCCTCCACTTT.

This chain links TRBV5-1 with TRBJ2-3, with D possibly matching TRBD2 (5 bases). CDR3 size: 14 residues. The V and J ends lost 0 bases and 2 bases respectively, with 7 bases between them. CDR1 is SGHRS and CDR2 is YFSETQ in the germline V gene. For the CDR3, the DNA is TGCGCCAGCAGCTTGGGTAGCGTCACAGATACGCAGTATTTT. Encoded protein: CASSLGSVTDTQYF.

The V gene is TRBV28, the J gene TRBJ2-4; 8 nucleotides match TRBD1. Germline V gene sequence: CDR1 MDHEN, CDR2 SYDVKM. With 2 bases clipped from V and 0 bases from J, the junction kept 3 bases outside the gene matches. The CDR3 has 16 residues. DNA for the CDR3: TGTGCCAGCAGTTTACAGGGGGCCGTAGCCAAAAACATTCAGTACTTC. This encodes CASSLQGAVAKNIQYF.

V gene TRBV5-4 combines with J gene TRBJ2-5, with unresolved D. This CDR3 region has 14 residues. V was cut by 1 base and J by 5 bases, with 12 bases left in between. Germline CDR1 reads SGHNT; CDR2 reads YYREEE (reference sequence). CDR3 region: CASSLSSSTETQYF. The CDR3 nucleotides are TGTGCCAGCAGCTTGTCCAGCTCCACGGAGACCCAGTACTTC.

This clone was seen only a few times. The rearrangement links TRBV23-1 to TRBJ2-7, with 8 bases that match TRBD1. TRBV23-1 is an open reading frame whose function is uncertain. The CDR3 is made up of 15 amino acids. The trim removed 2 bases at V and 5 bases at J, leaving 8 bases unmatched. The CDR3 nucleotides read TGCGCCAGCAGTCAAGCGGACAGGGAACTCCACGAGCAGTACTTC. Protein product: CASSQADRELHEQYF.

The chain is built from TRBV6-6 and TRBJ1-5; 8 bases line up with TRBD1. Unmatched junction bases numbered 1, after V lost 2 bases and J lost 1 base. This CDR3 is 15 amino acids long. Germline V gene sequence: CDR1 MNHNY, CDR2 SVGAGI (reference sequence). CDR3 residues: CASSYGQGSNQPQHF. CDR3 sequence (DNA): TGTGCCAGCAGTTACGGACAGGGCAGCAATCAGCCCCAGCATTTT.

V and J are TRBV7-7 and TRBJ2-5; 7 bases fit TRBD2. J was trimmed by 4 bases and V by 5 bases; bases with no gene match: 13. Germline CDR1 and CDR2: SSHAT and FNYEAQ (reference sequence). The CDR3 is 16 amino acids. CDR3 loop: CASSPRRSTSRETQYF. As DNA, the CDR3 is TGTGCCAGCAGCCCACGTCGTTCGACTAGCAGAGAGACCCAGTACTTC.

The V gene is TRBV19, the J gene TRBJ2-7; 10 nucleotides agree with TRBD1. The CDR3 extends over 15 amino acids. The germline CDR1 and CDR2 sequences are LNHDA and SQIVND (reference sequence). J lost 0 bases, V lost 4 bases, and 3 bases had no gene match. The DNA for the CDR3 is TGTGCCAGTAGTAGTAGGACAGGGGGCTCCTACGAGCAGTACTTC. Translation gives CASSSRTGGSYEQYF.

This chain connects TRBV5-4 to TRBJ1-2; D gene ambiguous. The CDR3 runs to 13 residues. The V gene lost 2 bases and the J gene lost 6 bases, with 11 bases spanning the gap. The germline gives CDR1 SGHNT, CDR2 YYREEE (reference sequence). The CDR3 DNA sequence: TGTGCCAGCAGCTTTCCAGGTTCGAATGGCTACACCTTC. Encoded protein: CASSFPGSNGYTF.

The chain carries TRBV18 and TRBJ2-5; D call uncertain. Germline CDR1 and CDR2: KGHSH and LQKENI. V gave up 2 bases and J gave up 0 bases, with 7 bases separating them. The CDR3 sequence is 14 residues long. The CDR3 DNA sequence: TGTGCCAGCTCACCAAGGACCGACCAAGAGACCCAGTACTTC. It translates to CASSPRTDQETQYF.

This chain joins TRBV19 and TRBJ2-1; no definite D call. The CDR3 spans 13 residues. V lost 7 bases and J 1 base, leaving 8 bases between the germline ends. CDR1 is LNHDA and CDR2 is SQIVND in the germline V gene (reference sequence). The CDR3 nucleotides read TGTGCCAGTACTACGACTTCCTACAATGAGCAGTTCTTC. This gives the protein CASTTTSYNEQFF.

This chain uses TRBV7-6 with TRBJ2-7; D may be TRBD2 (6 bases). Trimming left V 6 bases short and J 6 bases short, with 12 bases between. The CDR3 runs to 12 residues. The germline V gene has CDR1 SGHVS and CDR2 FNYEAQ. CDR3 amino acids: CASSAGPPEQYF. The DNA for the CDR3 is TGTGCCAGCAGTGCGGGACCCCCCGAGCAGTACTTC.

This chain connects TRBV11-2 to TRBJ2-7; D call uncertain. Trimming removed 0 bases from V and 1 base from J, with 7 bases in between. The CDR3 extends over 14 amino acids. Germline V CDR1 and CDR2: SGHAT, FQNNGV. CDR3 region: CASSLDLRSYEQYF. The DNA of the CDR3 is TGTGCCAGCAGCTTAGATCTCAGATCCTACGAGCAGTACTTC. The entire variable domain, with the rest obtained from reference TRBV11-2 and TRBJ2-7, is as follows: EAGVAQSPRYKIIEKRQSVAFWCNPISGHATLYWYQQILGQGPKLLIQFQNNGVVDDSQLPKDRFSAERLKGVDSTLKIQPAKLEDSAVYLCASSLDLRSYEQYFGPGTRLTVT.

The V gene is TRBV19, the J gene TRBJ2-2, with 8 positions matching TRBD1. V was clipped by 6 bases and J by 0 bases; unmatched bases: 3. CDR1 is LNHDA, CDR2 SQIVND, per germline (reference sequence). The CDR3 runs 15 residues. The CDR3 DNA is TGTGCCAGTAGGCGGACAGGGACGAACACCGGGGAGCTGTTTTTT. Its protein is CASRRTGTNTGELFF.

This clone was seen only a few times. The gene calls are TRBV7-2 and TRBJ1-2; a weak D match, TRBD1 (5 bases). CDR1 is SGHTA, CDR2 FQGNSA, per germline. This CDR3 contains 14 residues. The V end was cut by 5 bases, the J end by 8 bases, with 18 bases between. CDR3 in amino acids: CASSPDGQGYGYTF. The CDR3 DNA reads TGTGCCAGCAGCCCCGATGGGCAGGGCTACGGCTACACCTTC.

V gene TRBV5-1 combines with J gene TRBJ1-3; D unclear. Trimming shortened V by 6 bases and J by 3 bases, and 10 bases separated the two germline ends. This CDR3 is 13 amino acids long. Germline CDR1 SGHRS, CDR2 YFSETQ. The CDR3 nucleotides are TGCGCCAGCACCGTCGGCTTTGGAAACACCATATATTTT. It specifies CASTVGFGNTIYF.

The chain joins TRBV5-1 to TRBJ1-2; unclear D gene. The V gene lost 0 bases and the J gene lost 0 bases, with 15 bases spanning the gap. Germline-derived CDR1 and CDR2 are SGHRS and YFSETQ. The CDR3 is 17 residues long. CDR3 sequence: CASSLEGITGTNYGYTF. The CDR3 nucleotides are TGCGCCAGCAGCTTGGAAGGGATAACGGGGACTAACTATGGCTACACCTTC.